This TCR beta chain comes out of a study of cytomegalovirus exposure and HLA in healthy donors. Study as a whole: As an earlier analysis found, 180 million or so T cells yielded about 100 million unique TCR beta sequences.

Points from the study as a whole: The authors enumerated around 150 TCR beta chains as linked to cytomegalovirus.

The CDR3 totals 15 residues. The germline gives CDR1 KGHSH, CDR2 LQKENI. Trimming removed 4 bases from V and 5 bases from J, with 12 bases in between. Points on this clone: Its antigen is unidentified.

PCR used 60 Vbeta primers and 13 Jbeta primers. As processed by the authors: Per a later analysis, the number of unique TCR beta chains was some 75 million, of which roughly 10 million were shared. Produced via immunoSEQ multiplex PCR; TCRdb's table is partial and in-frame only. The DNA gave D and trimming, while V, J and clone size come from that table. The sample has about 180,000 clones; 80% are singletons. This sequence was found in a man between 40 and 49 years old in good health and CMV-seronegative. V usage is TRBV18 and J usage is TRBJ1-6; D is perhaps TRBD1 (5 bases). Sequencing was performed on PBMCs. The CDR3 loop reads CASSLLDSNNSPLHF. CDR3 in DNA: TGTGCCAGCTCACTCCTCGACAGCAATAATTCACCCCTCCACTTT.